The source of this TCR beta chain is a study of control samples from healthy donors and cancer patients. The data were produced by immunoSEQ multiplex PCR, yet TCRdb's version contains in-frame clones alone and is incomplete. The table has some 73,000 clones, 94% seen once. This CDR3 is built from 17 residues. CDR1 and CDR2 from the germline V gene are MGHRA and YSYEKL. The V and J ends lost 0 bases and 2 bases, in that order; junction bases with no gene match: 10. The genes are TRBV4-1 and TRBJ2-7; 7 nucleotides line up with TRBD1. This receptor was obtained from a woman aged 40-49 years in good health. Sequencing input: blood. CDR3 residues: CASSQDDDRAFTYEQYF. DNA for the CDR3: TGCGCCAGCAGCCAAGATGATGACAGGGCTTTTACCTACGAGCAGTACTTC.